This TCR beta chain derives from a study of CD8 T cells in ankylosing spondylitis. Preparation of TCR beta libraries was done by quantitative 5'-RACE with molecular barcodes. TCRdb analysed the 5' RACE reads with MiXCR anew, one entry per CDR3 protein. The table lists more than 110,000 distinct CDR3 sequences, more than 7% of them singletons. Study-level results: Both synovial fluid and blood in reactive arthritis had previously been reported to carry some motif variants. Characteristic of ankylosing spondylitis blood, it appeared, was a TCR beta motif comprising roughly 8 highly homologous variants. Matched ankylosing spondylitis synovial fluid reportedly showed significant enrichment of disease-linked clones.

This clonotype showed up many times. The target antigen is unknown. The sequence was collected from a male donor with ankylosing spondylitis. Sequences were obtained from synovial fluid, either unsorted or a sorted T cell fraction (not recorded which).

CDR3 DNA sequence: TGTGCCAGCAGCGGAGTAAGGACAGATACCTCCTACGAGCAGTACTTC. Translation gives CASSGVRTDTSYEQYF. The V gene is TRBV28, the J gene TRBJ2-7, with D possibly TRBD1 on 6 matching bases. In germline, CDR1 is MDHEN, CDR2 SYDVKM. Between the trimmed V and J ends, which lost 6 bases and 0 bases, there was a span of 18 bases. This CDR3 is 16 amino acids long.